The 20 T cell receptor beta chains below all came from one sample that was sequenced in a study of cytomegalovirus exposure and HLA in healthy donors. The PCR employed 60 Vbeta primers together with 13 Jbeta primers. Here immunoSEQ multiplex PCR was the method, and the copy in TCRdb shows in-frame clones only, minus some. The table includes 200,000 or so clones, more than 75% detected once. The sequenced sample consisted of PBMCs. All receptors come from a woman between 45 and 65 years old in good health and CMV-seropositive.

This chain uses TRBV27 with TRBJ2-7; 7 nucleotides agree with TRBD2. V was clipped by 6 bases and J by 3 bases; unmatched bases: 5. Germline V CDR1 and CDR2: MNHEY, SMNVEV (reference sequence). CDR3 length: 13 residues. Written as DNA, the CDR3 is TGTGCCAGCAGACGGGAGGAAGGCTACGAGCAGTACTTC. This encodes CASRREEGYEQYF.

The J gene is TRBJ2-5, the V gene TRBV18; 9 nucleotides agree with TRBD1. Germline V gives CDR1 KGHSH, CDR2 LQKENI. The CDR3 is 16 residues long. The V and J ends lost 1 base and 5 bases, in that order; junction bases with no gene match: 8. The CDR3 coding sequence is TGTGCCAGCTCACCACTCGCCGGGACAGGGATGGAGACCCAGTACTTC. It yields the protein CASSPLAGTGMETQYF.

In its sample, this clone was seen once. This chain uses TRBV7-9 with TRBJ2-6; the match to TRBD1 covers 7 bases. With 5 bases clipped from V and 0 bases from J, the junction kept 13 bases outside the gene matches. The CDR3 is 19 amino acids. CDR1 is SEHNR, CDR2 FQNEAQ, per germline (reference sequence). The CDR3 is CASSPRAGTAPSGANVLTF. CDR3 nucleotide sequence: TGTGCCAGCAGCCCTCGCGCCGGGACAGCACCCTCTGGGGCCAACGTCCTGACTTTC.

The chain links TRBV6-1 to TRBJ1-4; no reliable D call. The CDR3 length is 13 residues. The germline V gene has CDR1 MNHNS and CDR2 SASEGT. V lost 6 bases and J lost 6, with 11 bases in between. DNA for the CDR3: TGTGCCAGCAGGCCCGACTTGTATGAAAAACTGTTTTTT. Translation: CASRPDLYEKLFF.

This clone was observed once. V gene TRBV6-1 combines with J gene TRBJ2-3; a possible D gene is TRBD1 (5 bases). The length of the CDR3 is 15 residues. From germline, CDR1 is MNHNS and CDR2 SASEGT. V lost 2 bases to trimming and J lost 1 base, with 10 bases between them. The CDR3 protein is CASSESGRGTDTQYF. The CDR3 DNA follows: TGTGCCAGCAGTGAATCAGGGCGAGGCACAGATACGCAGTATTTT.

The chain employs TRBV7-9 and TRBJ2-3; the match to TRBD1 covers 8 bases. Germline V gene data show CDR1 as SEHNR and CDR2 as FQNEAQ (reference sequence). Trimming took 5 bases from V and 4 from J; bases not matched to a gene: 17. CDR3 size: 18 residues. CDR3 sequence: CASSPDRGLDPSADTQYF. As DNA, the CDR3 is TGTGCCAGCAGCCCAGACAGGGGACTGGATCCTTCGGCAGATACGCAGTATTTT.

The chain uses TRBV7-9 and TRBJ2-1; 7 bases line up with TRBD1. Trimming cost V 3 bases and J 0 bases; bases outside gene matches: 5. The CDR3 loop spans 16 amino acids. CDR1 is SEHNR and CDR2 is FQNEAQ in the germline V gene (reference sequence). CDR3 sequence: CASSLTRQGSYNEQFF. CDR3 DNA sequence: TGTGCCAGCAGCTTGACCCGACAGGGCTCCTACAATGAGCAGTTCTTC.

The rearrangement uses TRBV30 and TRBJ1-2, with 8 bases that match TRBD1. The CDR3 covers 14 residues. V trimming: 0 bases; J trimming: 4 bases; junction bases outside the gene matches: 4. Germline CDR1 GTSNPN, CDR2 SVGIG (reference sequence). CDR3 DNA sequence: TGTGCCTGGAGTGTACGACAGGGGCCCTATGGCTACACCTTC. Protein product: CAWSVRQGPYGYTF.

This chain joins TRBV18 and TRBJ2-7; tentative D call: TRBD1 (5 bases). The V gene's germline CDR1 is KGHSH and CDR2 LQKENI. There are 14 residues in the CDR3. With 3 bases removed from V and 3 bases from J, the gap between germline ends came to 12 bases. The CDR3 bases are TGTGCCAGCTCACCCACGACAGAAAACTACGAGCAGTACTTC. Translation gives CASSPTTENYEQYF.

This sequence joins TRBV28 and TRBJ2-7; D is unresolved. The germline gives CDR1 MDHEN, CDR2 SYDVKM. V was trimmed by 8 bases and J by 1 base, leaving 12 bases between them. The CDR3 extends over 13 amino acids. This CDR3 is CASRRGGSYEQYF. The CDR3 DNA is TGTGCCAGCCGTAGAGGCGGTTCCTACGAGCAGTACTTC.

This chain connects TRBV28 to TRBJ1-5; D is undetermined. Trimming took 8 bases from V and 0 from J, leaving 11 bases between them. Germline values: CDR1 MDHEN, CDR2 SYDVKM. The CDR3 extends over 14 amino acids. The CDR3 reads CASLQAYSNQPQHF. As DNA, the CDR3 is TGTGCCAGCTTGCAGGCCTATAGCAATCAGCCCCAGCATTTT.

V and J are TRBV4-1 and TRBJ1-6, with TRBD1 as a possible D gene (5 bases). The CDR3 covers 14 residues. The V end lost 4 bases, the J end lost 9 bases, and 13 bases lay between the germline ends. Germline-derived CDR1 and CDR2 are MGHRA and YSYEKL. The CDR3 sequence is CASSPGRLGSPLHF. The CDR3 DNA sequence: TGCGCCAGCAGCCCAGGGAGGTTAGGTTCACCCCTCCACTTT.

The rearrangement joins TRBV11-2 to TRBJ1-1; D perhaps matches TRBD1 (6 bases). CDR3 size: 15 residues. Per germline, CDR1 SGHAT and CDR2 FQNNGV. V gave up 1 base and J gave up 2 bases, with 11 bases separating them. CDR3 DNA sequence: TGTGCCAGCAGCTTAGGCCAGGGGCCTAACACTGAAGCTTTCTTT. Protein product: CASSLGQGPNTEAFF.

The J gene is TRBJ2-1, the V gene TRBV2, with 7 bases aligning to TRBD2. In germline, CDR1 is SNHLY, CDR2 FYNNEI. The CDR3 is 16 amino acids. Trimming removed 4 bases from V and 0 bases from J; junction bases left unmatched: 6. The CDR3 DNA sequence: TGTGCCAGCAGTGCCAGGCGGGAGTTCTCCTACAATGAGCAGTTCTTC. This gives the protein CASSARREFSYNEQFF. Full variable domain (remainder filled in from reference TRBV2 and TRBJ2-1): EPEVTQTPSHQVTQMGQEVILRCVPISNHLYFYWYRQILGQKVEFLVSFYNNEISEKSEIFDDQFSVERPDGSNFTLKIRSTKLEDSAMYFCASSARREFSYNEQFFGPGTRLTVL.

The V call is TRBV6-5, the J call TRBJ2-7, with 9 bases identical to TRBD1. This CDR3 comprises 15 residues. V shed 6 bases and J 5 bases; nucleotides not matched to a gene: 11. Per the germline V gene, CDR1 is MNHEY and CDR2 is SVGAGI. The chain's CDR3 is CASRPRGQGSDEQYF. The CDR3 coding sequence is TGTGCCAGCAGGCCGCGGGGACAGGGATCCGACGAGCAGTACTTC.

This clone was detected a few times. The V and J genes are TRBV4-2 and TRBJ2-7, with 11 bases aligning to TRBD2. V was pared by 4 bases and J by 1 base, with 15 bases of the junction left unmatched. The CDR3 has 19 residues. CDR1 and CDR2 from the germline V gene are LGHNA and YNFKEQ. CDR3 sequence reads: CASSPYETSGRGRSYEQYF. CDR3 DNA sequence: TGTGCCAGCAGCCCGTATGAAACTAGCGGGAGAGGCAGGTCCTACGAGCAGTACTTC.

The chain has TRBV18 and TRBJ1-1; maybe TRBD1 (6 bases). This CDR3 has 15 residues. Per the germline V gene, CDR1 is KGHSH and CDR2 is LQKENI. V lost 3 bases to trimming and J lost 1 base, with 12 bases between them. Here the CDR3 reads CASSPPGHTNTEAFF. CDR3 nucleotide sequence: TGTGCCAGCTCACCCCCGGGACACACGAACACTGAAGCTTTCTTT.

In its sample, this clone was seen once. The rearrangement joins TRBV28 to TRBJ1-5; the D gene is possibly TRBD1 (5 bases). V lost 2 bases, J lost 4 bases, and 9 bases lay in between. Germline CDR1 reads MDHEN; CDR2 reads SYDVKM. The CDR3 spans 14 residues. The CDR3 DNA sequence: TGTGCCAGCAGTTTAGGACAAGCTAATCAGCCCCAGCATTTT. Translating it yields CASSLGQANQPQHF.

The V call is TRBV6-5, the J call TRBJ2-5; 11 positions match TRBD2. The J call may be wrong; the DNA end is better matched by TRBJ2-7. CDR1 and CDR2 (germline): MNHEY, SVGAGI. CDR3 length: 15 residues. The chain's CDR3 is CASRRGLAVLSEQYF. For the CDR3, the DNA is TGTGCCAGCAGAAGGGGACTAGCGGTTCTAAGCGAGCAGTACTTC.

This clone came up once. This chain links TRBV9 with TRBJ2-3; D is ambiguous. With 3 bases removed from V and 4 bases from J, the gap between germline ends came to 12 bases. The CDR3 loop spans 14 amino acids. In germline, CDR1 is SGDLS, CDR2 YYNGEE. In DNA, the CDR3 is TGTGCCAGCAGCGCCTCCCCTAATCCAGATACGCAGTATTTT. Its protein is CASSASPNPDTQYF.